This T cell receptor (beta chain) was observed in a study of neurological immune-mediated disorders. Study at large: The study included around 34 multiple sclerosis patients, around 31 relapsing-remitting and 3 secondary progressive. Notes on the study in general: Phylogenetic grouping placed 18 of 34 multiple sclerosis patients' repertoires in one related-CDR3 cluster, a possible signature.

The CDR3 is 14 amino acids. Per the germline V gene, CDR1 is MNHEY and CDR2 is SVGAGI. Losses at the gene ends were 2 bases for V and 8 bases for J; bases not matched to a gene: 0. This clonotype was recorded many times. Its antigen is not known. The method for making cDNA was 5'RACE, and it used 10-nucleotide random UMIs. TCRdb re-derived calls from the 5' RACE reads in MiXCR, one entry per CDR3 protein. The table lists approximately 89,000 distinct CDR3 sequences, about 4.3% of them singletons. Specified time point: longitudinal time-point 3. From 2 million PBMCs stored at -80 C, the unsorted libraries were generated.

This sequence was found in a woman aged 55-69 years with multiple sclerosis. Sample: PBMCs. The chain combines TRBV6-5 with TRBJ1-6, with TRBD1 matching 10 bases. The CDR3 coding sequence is TGTGCCAGCAGTTACGGGACAGGGGATTCACCCCTCCACTTT. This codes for CASSYGTGDSPLHF.